This T cell receptor beta chain comes out of a study of T cells in Graves' hyperthyroidism and ophthalmopathy. Amplified TCR beta CDR3 regions came from RNA transcripts. With the HTBI primer set, the TCR CDR3 went through a first round of RT-PCR. TCRdb analysed the multiplex PCR reads with MiXCR anew, one entry per CDR3 protein. The sample has hundreds of thousands of distinct CDR3 sequences; roughly 14% are singletons. Trimming stripped 7 bases from V and 5 bases from J, with 14 bases between. Per the germline V gene, CDR1 is SQVTM and CDR2 is ANQGSEA. The CDR3 sequence is 12 residues long. Ophthalmopathy cases met thresholds of Clinical Activity Score at least 3, NOSPECS grade at least 4 and duration under 3 months. Exclusion of patients followed from uncontrolled infection, other autoimmune disease, pregnancy or lactation. Ten or more counts support this clonotype.

The rearrangement joins TRBV29-1 to TRBJ1-1; D possibly corresponds to TRBD1 (5 bases). The clonotype was recovered from a woman aged 40 to 50 with Graves' ophthalmopathy. Sample: blood. For the CDR3, the DNA is TGCAGCGCAACAGTGGGGGGGACTGAAGCTTTCTTT. This sequence encodes CSATVGGTEAFF. The full variable domain, completed using reference TRBV29-1 and TRBJ1-1, is SAVISQKPSRDICQRGTSLTIQCQVDSQVTMMFWYRQQPGQSLTLIATANQGSEATYESGFVIDKFPISRPNLTFSTLTVSNMSPEDSSIYLCSATVGGTEAFFGQGTRLTVV.